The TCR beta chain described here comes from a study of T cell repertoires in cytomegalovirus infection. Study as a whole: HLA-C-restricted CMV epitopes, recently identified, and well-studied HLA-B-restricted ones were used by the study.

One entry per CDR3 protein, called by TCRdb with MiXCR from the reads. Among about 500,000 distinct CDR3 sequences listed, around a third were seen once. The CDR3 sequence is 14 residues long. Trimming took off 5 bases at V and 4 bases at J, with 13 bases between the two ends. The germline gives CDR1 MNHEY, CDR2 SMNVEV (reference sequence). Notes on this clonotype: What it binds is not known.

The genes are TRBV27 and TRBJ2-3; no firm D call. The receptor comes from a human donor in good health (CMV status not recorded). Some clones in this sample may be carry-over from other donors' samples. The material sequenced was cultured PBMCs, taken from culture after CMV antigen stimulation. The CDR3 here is CASSPTSSPDTQYF. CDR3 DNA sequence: TGTGCCAGCAGTCCTACATCTTCCCCAGATACGCAGTATTTT.